The 27 T cell receptor beta chains reported below all come from one sample, sequenced in a study of CD8 T cells in ankylosing spondylitis. TCRdb used MiXCR to reprocess the 5' RACE reads, holding one entry per CDR3 protein. The table has approximately 260,000 distinct CDR3 sequences, over 8.5% seen once. Sequenced: blood, either unsorted or a sorted T cell fraction (not recorded which). The receptor set was obtained from a male donor with ankylosing spondylitis or in good health (not recorded which).

This clonotype qualifies as medium-sized. Sequence at one end of the junction differs from germline and may be a read error. The rearrangement uses TRBV5-1 and TRBJ2-1; D is ambiguous. Germline lookup yields CDR1 SGHRS and CDR2 YFSETQ. The CDR3 spans 14 residues. The CDR3 spells CASSLRSSYNEQFF. The CDR3 DNA is TGTGCCAGCAGTTTACGGTCCTCCTACAATGAGCAGTTCTTC.

This clonotype was counted a few times. The genes are TRBV5-4 and TRBJ2-1; D perhaps matches TRBD2 (5 bases). V was cut by 0 bases and J by 0 bases, with 10 bases left in between. Germline values: CDR1 SGHNT, CDR2 YYREEE (reference sequence). The CDR3 consists of 16 residues. The CDR3 DNA sequence: TGTGCCAGCAGCTTGGACAGCGGAAGCTCCTACAATGAGCAGTTCTTC. It translates to CASSLDSGSSYNEQFF.

This clonotype was seen many times. This chain connects TRBV7-2 to TRBJ2-6; D gene uncertain. This CDR3 region has 15 residues. Trimming left V 7 bases short and J 2 bases short, with 12 bases between. Per germline, CDR1 SGHTA and CDR2 FQGNSA. CDR3 DNA sequence: TGTGCCAGCATTCCCCCGGAGACTGGGGCCAACGTCCTGACTTTC. This translates into CASIPPETGANVLTF.

There are a few counts of this clonotype. The chain has TRBV20-1 and TRBJ2-1, with 10 bases matching TRBD2. Trimming removed 3 bases from V and 3 bases from J; junction bases left unmatched: 8. The CDR3 has 16 amino acids. Germline CDR1 reads DFQATT; CDR2 reads SNEGSKA (reference sequence). CDR3 in DNA: TGCAGTGCTAGCATTTTGGGGACTAGCGTCTACAATGAGCAGTTCTTC. This translates into CSASILGTSVYNEQFF.

This clonotype has at least ten counts. V usage is TRBV3-1 and J usage is TRBJ2-1, with D uncertain. Germline V gene lookup returns CDR1 LGHDT and CDR2 YNNKEL (reference sequence). This CDR3 contains 12 residues. V shed 0 bases and J shed 14 bases, with 11 bases lying between them. The CDR3 sequence is CASSQDGLTEFF. CDR3 nucleotide sequence: TGTGCCAGCAGCCAAGATGGGCTGACTGAGTTCTTC.

This clonotype was seen at least ten times. The genes are TRBV7-9 and TRBJ1-2; TRBD1 matches 8 bases. The CDR3 spans 16 residues. Germline V gene sequence: CDR1 SEHNR, CDR2 FQNEAQ (reference sequence). Trimming at V came to 1 base and at J to 4 bases, leaving 8 bases not matched to a gene. The chain's CDR3 is CASSLEGQGYVYGYTF. The CDR3 nucleotides read TGTGCCAGCAGCTTAGAAGGACAGGGTTATGTCTATGGCTACACCTTC.

This clonotype was seen at least ten times. The rearrangement uses TRBV20-1 and TRBJ2-6; D not certain. Germline CDR1 and CDR2: DFQATT and SNEGSKA (reference sequence). V gave up 3 bases and J gave up 2 bases, with 2 bases separating them. The CDR3 is 12 amino acids. CDR3 sequence reads: CSASPGANVLTF. CDR3 sequence (DNA): TGCAGTGCTAGTCCTGGGGCCAACGTCCTGACTTTC.

This clonotype was picked up a small number of times. The CDR3 nucleotides are TGTGCCAGCACCCTAGGGGGGGCAGGGAATGAGCAGTTCTTC. As protein: CASTLGGAGNEQFF. J is TRBJ2-1 and V is TRBV5-6, with D possibly being TRBD2 (7 bases). V was pared by 6 bases and J by 7 bases, with 17 bases between. There are 14 residues in the CDR3. Germline V gene sequence: CDR1 SGHDT, CDR2 YYEEEE.

This clonotype was counted a few times. The chain employs TRBV7-8 and TRBJ2-5; 7 bases match TRBD2. Trimming removed 5 bases from V and 5 bases from J; junction bases left unmatched: 11. Germline CDR1 SGHVS, CDR2 FQNEAQ. The CDR3 totals 15 residues. Written as DNA, the CDR3 is TGTGCCAGCAGCCCAAGCGGGACTTTCCGGGAGACCCAGTACTTC. Protein product: CASSPSGTFRETQYF. Variable domain in full (rest from reference TRBV7-8 and TRBJ2-5): GAGVSQSPRYKVAKRGQDVALRCDPISGHVSLFWYQQALGQGPEFLTYFQNEAQLDKSGLPSDRFFAERPEGSVSTLKIQRTQQEDSAVYLCASSPSGTFRETQYFGPGTRLLVL.

This clonotype appeared many times. The chain uses TRBV28 and TRBJ2-2; possible D gene TRBD1, 5 bases. This CDR3 is 17 amino acids long. Between the trimmed V and J ends, which lost 5 bases and 1 base, there was a span of 17 bases. Germline CDR1 reads MDHEN; CDR2 reads SYDVKM. CDR3: CASSLPQGVGNTGELFF. In DNA, the CDR3 is TGTGCCAGCAGTCTACCCCAGGGTGTGGGGAACACCGGGGAGCTGTTTTTT.

This clonotype turned up a few times. The chain has TRBV7-3 and TRBJ2-1; 10 nucleotides line up with TRBD2. V lost 2 bases to trimming and J lost 7 bases; unmatched junction nucleotides: 8. The CDR3 extends over 16 amino acids. Germline CDR1 is SGHTA and CDR2 is FQGTGA. CDR3 sequence reads: CASSLLSSGRNNEQFF. CDR3 in DNA: TGTGCCAGCAGCTTATTATCTAGCGGGAGAAATAATGAGCAGTTCTTC.

The table lists this clonotype with many counts. The chain recombines TRBV5-1 with TRBJ1-5; a weak D match, TRBD1 (5 bases). Germline lookup yields CDR1 SGHRS and CDR2 YFSETQ. The V end lost 0 bases, the J end lost 1 base, and 8 bases lay between the germline ends. CDR3 length: 15 amino acids. For the CDR3, the DNA is TGCGCCAGCAGCTTGGAAGGGGACAGCAATCAGCCCCAGCATTTT. Its translation: CASSLEGDSNQPQHF.

This clonotype was seen repeatedly, ten times or more. The chain has TRBV6-1 and TRBJ2-7; no definite D call. CDR1 is MNHNS, CDR2 SASEGT, per germline. V lost 0 bases, J lost 2 bases, and 8 bases lay in between. This CDR3 spans 14 amino acids. This chain's CDR3 is CASSEAGNTYEQYF. CDR3 nucleotides: TGTGCCAGCAGTGAAGCAGGGAATACCTACGAGCAGTACTTC.

The gene calls are TRBV10-3 and TRBJ1-5, with D possibly TRBD1 on 5 matching bases. V was pared by 6 bases and J by 1 base, with 7 bases between. CDR1 and CDR2 from the germline V gene are ENHRY and SYGVKD. The CDR3 length is 13 residues. The chain's CDR3 is CAIRDISNQPQHF. DNA for the CDR3: TGTGCCATCAGGGACATAAGCAATCAGCCCCAGCATTTT.

The table lists this clonotype with a few counts. The chain combines TRBV7-6 with TRBJ1-1; 7 bases are shared with TRBD1. Germline CDR1 is SGHVS and CDR2 is FNYEAQ. The junction had 12 bases not matched to a gene; V was cut back by 7 bases and J by 4 bases. The CDR3 contains 15 residues. The CDR3 nucleotides read TGTGCCAGCACTAGCGAACAGGGGCTGTCCACTGAAGCTTTCTTT. Encoded protein: CASTSEQGLSTEAFF.

This clonotype was seen ten or more times. The rearrangement links TRBV7-9 to TRBJ2-2; TRBD1 matches 8 bases. The length of the CDR3 is 16 residues. Trimming at V came to 0 bases and at J to 7 bases, leaving 7 bases not matched to a gene. Germline V gives CDR1 SEHNR, CDR2 FQNEAQ (reference sequence). In DNA form, the CDR3 reads TGTGCCAGCAGCTTAGCCCGGGACAGGCGAGGCGGGGAGCTGTTTTTT. Amino acid sequence: CASSLARDRRGGELFF.

This clonotype was picked up many times. The J gene is TRBJ2-4, the V gene TRBV20-1, with 7 bases matching TRBD1. J gave up 1 base and V 2 bases, and 8 bases lay outside the gene matches. The CDR3 is 16 residues long. Germline-derived CDR1 and CDR2 are DFQATT and SNEGSKA (reference sequence). This CDR3 reads CSARLTGAIAKNIQYF. DNA of the CDR3: TGCAGTGCTAGACTAACAGGGGCTATTGCCAAAAACATTCAGTACTTC.

This clonotype was observed many times. The chain combines TRBV11-2 with TRBJ2-1; 7 bases agree with TRBD2. The CDR3 is made up of 15 amino acids. The V gene's germline CDR1 is SGHAT and CDR2 FQNNGV. The V gene end was trimmed by 6 bases and the J gene end by 5 bases; junction bases not matched to a gene: 10. The CDR3 region is CASRPGTNLNNEQFF. CDR3 nucleotides: TGTGCCAGCAGACCCGGGACTAACCTAAACAATGAGCAGTTCTTC.

This clonotype was detected ten times or more. The J gene is TRBJ2-2, the V gene TRBV12-3 or TRBV12-4; a weak D match, TRBD2 (6 bases). Trimming removed 1 base at V and 6 bases at J, with 6 bases between. CDR3 length equals 13 residues. CDR3 bases: TGTGCCAGCAGTTTAGGGGGGGCCGGGGAGCTGTTTTTT. Encoded protein: CASSLGGAGELFF.

This clonotype has a count of ten or more. The V gene is TRBV7-9, the J gene TRBJ1-2, with 7 bases that match TRBD1. Germline CDR1 reads SEHNR; CDR2 reads FQNEAQ (reference sequence). Trimming at V came to 2 bases and at J to 2 bases, leaving 8 bases not matched to a gene. The CDR3 spans 16 residues. CDR3 amino acids: CASSLSSGQSNYGYTF. CDR3 DNA: TGTGCCAGCAGCTTATCTTCGGGACAGAGCAACTATGGCTACACCTTC. Combining the CDR3 with reference TRBV7-9 and TRBJ1-2 gives the whole variable domain DTGVSQNPRHKITKRGQNVTFRCDPISEHNRLYWYRQTLGQGPEFLTYFQNEAQLEKSRLLSDRFSAERPKGSFSTLEIQRTEQGDSAMYLCASSLSSGQSNYGYTFGSGTRLTVV.

This clonotype was recorded a few times. V and J are TRBV4-3 and TRBJ2-5, with D uncertain. This CDR3 comprises 19 residues. With 0 bases removed from V and 5 bases from J, the gap between germline ends came to 25 bases. CDR1 is LGHNA, CDR2 YSLEER, per germline. DNA of the CDR3: TGCGCCAGCAGCCAAGACTTAGTGCTAAGGACGGAGATTAGGGAGACCCAGTACTTC. Protein sequence: CASSQDLVLRTEIRETQYF.

In its sample, this clonotype was seen many times. The rearrangement joins TRBV20-1 to TRBJ2-4; D is possibly TRBD1 (5 bases). Looked up from germline, CDR1 is DFQATT and CDR2 is SNEGSKA (reference sequence). The CDR3 contains 15 residues. V dropped 3 bases and J dropped 2 bases, with 14 bases sitting between them. The CDR3, as DNA: TGCAGTGCTAGTCCCCAGGGTCAAACCAAAAACATTCAGTACTTC. Its translation: CSASPQGQTKNIQYF.

In this sample, this clonotype turned up many times. J is TRBJ2-3 and V is TRBV7-2; D gene ambiguous. V was trimmed by 0 bases and J by 2 bases, leaving 6 bases between them. CDR3 length: 14 residues. CDR1 and CDR2 from the germline V gene are SGHTA and FQGNSA. CDR3 bases: TGTGCCAGCAGCTTAGCCGGAACCACAGATACGCAGTATTTT. This codes for CASSLAGTTDTQYF.

This clonotype was counted at least ten times. This chain joins TRBV20-1 and TRBJ1-5; D perhaps matches TRBD1 (6 bases). The CDR3 is 12 residues long. V dropped 6 bases and J dropped 7 bases, with 13 bases sitting between them. The germline gives CDR1 DFQATT, CDR2 SNEGSKA (reference sequence). The CDR3 nucleotides are TGCAGTGCCCAAAGGGGGAACCAGCCCCAGCATTTT. Translated, it gives CSAQRGNQPQHF.

DNA of the CDR3: TGTGCCAGTAGTATATCGGGACAGTATAGCAATCAGCCCCAGCATTTT. It yields the protein CASSISGQYSNQPQHF. This chain links TRBV19 with TRBJ1-5; 7 bases agree with TRBD1. Germline CDR1 reads LNHDA; CDR2 reads SQIVND (reference sequence). This CDR3 is 16 amino acids long. Germline trimming cut 2 bases from V and 0 bases from J; bases unmatched to any gene: 4.

The V gene is TRBV29-1, the J gene TRBJ2-1, with TRBD2 matching over 8 bases. The CDR3 has 14 residues. Germline-derived CDR1 and CDR2 are SQVTM and ANQGSEA. J gave up 3 bases and V 5 bases, and 6 bases lay outside the gene matches. CDR3 nucleotide sequence: TGCAGCGTTAAAGCCGGGACTAGCTACAATGAGCAGTTCTTC. It specifies CSVKAGTSYNEQFF.

This chain connects TRBV29-1 to TRBJ2-7, with a weak D call TRBD1 (5 bases). CDR1 is SQVTM and CDR2 is ANQGSEA in the germline V gene. The CDR3 is made up of 12 amino acids. V lost 5 bases, J lost 3 bases, and 11 bases lay in between. The chain's CDR3 is CSVLHRNYEQYF. The DNA of the CDR3 is TGCAGCGTTTTACACAGGAACTACGAGCAGTACTTC.